One and the same sample provided the 20 T cell receptor beta chains below, sequenced in a study of identical twins. A single record per CDR3 protein comes from TCRdb applying MiXCR to the 5' RACE reads. The table lists 600,000 to 800,000 distinct CDR3 sequences, 21% of them singletons. The same data also contributed to another study, on T cells expressing NK-cell markers.

Sequencing was done on a sample of PBMCs. These receptors were taken from a woman between 18 and 30 years old in good health.

This clonotype was recorded a few times. The chain links TRBV7-2 to TRBJ2-1; 12 nucleotides line up with TRBD2. The CDR3 length is 17 residues. CDR1 and CDR2 (germline): SGHTA, FQGNSA. The V gene end was trimmed by 5 bases and the J gene end by 1 base; junction bases not matched to a gene: 6. CDR3 DNA sequence: TGTGCCAGCAGCCCTCGGACTAGCGGGACTTCCTACAATGAGCAGTTCTTC. Encoded protein: CASSPRTSGTSYNEQFF. The full variable domain, with the rest looked up from reference TRBV7-2 and TRBJ2-1, is GAGVSQSPSNKVTEKGKDVELRCDPISGHTALYWYRQSLGQGLEFLIYFQGNSAPDKSGLPSDRFSAERTGGSVSTLTIQRTQQEDSAVYLCASSPRTSGTSYNEQFFGPGTRLTVL.

J is TRBJ2-1 and V is TRBV24-1; TRBD2 aligns across 8 bases. The CDR3 spans 16 residues. Unmatched junction bases numbered 17, after V lost 3 bases and J lost 14 bases. Germline CDR1 and CDR2: KGHDR and SFDVKD. DNA of the CDR3: TGTGCCACCAGTGATCCCAACCTCGGGACTAGTTCCCCTAAGTTCTTC. It yields the protein CATSDPNLGTSSPKFF.

This clonotype occurred many times. V is TRBV10-2 and J is TRBJ1-1, with TRBD1 matching over 9 bases. There are 15 residues in the CDR3. With 0 bases clipped from V and 6 bases from J, the junction kept 5 bases outside the gene matches. CDR1 and CDR2 from the germline V gene are WSHSY and SAAADI. The CDR3 bases are TGCGCCAGCAGTGAGTCGATGGGACAGGGTGCTGAAGCTTTCTTT. It encodes CASSESMGQGAEAFF.

This clonotype was seen only once. The chain is built from TRBV7-9 and TRBJ2-1, with a weak D call TRBD1 (7 bases). Germline V gives CDR1 SEHNR, CDR2 FQNEAQ (reference sequence). Trimming removed 1 base at V and 14 bases at J, with 12 bases between. This CDR3 comprises 12 residues. In DNA form, the CDR3 reads TGTGCCAGCAGCTTAGTGGCAGGGGGGAAGTTCTTC. Protein sequence: CASSLVAGGKFF.

This clonotype was recorded a few times. The rearrangement links TRBV6-2 or TRBV6-3 to TRBJ2-7, with D uncertain. CDR3 length: 15 amino acids. V lost 8 bases, J lost 6 bases, and 23 bases lay in between. The germline CDR1 and CDR2 sequences are MNHEY and SVGEGT. The CDR3 DNA is TGTGCCAGCTTCTCTCCCGCGGCTCCTTGGGGCGAGCAGTACTTC. Its protein is CASFSPAAPWGEQYF.

This clonotype was seen at least ten times. The chain couples TRBV4-3 to TRBJ2-2, with 8 bases identical to TRBD1. V lost 1 base, J lost 7 bases, and 11 bases stayed unmatched. The germline CDR1 and CDR2 sequences are LGHNA and YSLEER. The CDR3 loop spans 17 amino acids. The CDR3 protein is CASSQVERTGPIGELFF. DNA for the CDR3: TGCGCCAGCAGCCAAGTGGAGCGGACAGGGCCCATCGGGGAGCTGTTTTTT.

This clonotype has only a few counts. This chain joins TRBV10-2 and TRBJ2-7; 7 bases are shared with TRBD2. The germline V gene has CDR1 WSHSY and CDR2 SAAADI. The CDR3 runs to 14 residues. V dropped 7 bases and J dropped 1; count of bases not matched to a gene: 7. The CDR3 sequence: CASKPLAASYEQYF. The CDR3 DNA sequence: TGCGCCAGCAAACCCCTAGCGGCTTCCTACGAGCAGTACTTC.

This clonotype was seen a handful of times. The chain is built from TRBV7-9 and TRBJ1-2, with 7 bases aligning to TRBD1. CDR1 and CDR2 (germline): SEHNR, FQNEAQ (reference sequence). V was pared by 8 bases and J by 4 bases, with 7 bases of the junction left unmatched. This CDR3 is built from 13 residues. The CDR3 loop is CASVSGQIYGYTF. The CDR3 coding sequence is TGTGCCAGCGTATCGGGACAGATCTATGGCTACACCTTC.

This clonotype was seen only a few times. V usage is TRBV7-2 and J usage is TRBJ2-7; 12 positions agree with TRBD2. The CDR3 extends over 15 amino acids. The germline CDR1 and CDR2 sequences are SGHTA and FQGNSA. Trimming cost V 1 base and J 7 bases; bases outside gene matches: 5. The CDR3 DNA reads as TGTGCCAGCAGCTTAGTGACTAGCGGGAGAGTTGAGCAGTACTTC. Residues: CASSLVTSGRVEQYF.

This clonotype was recorded many times. The CDR3 region is CSAIQGALDEQYF. In nucleotides, the CDR3 is TGCAGTGCTATACAGGGGGCGCTGGACGAGCAGTACTTC. This chain uses TRBV20-1 with TRBJ2-7; 9 nucleotides line up with TRBD1. After removal of 4 bases from V and 5 bases from J, the junction contained 6 bases not matched to a gene. Germline V gives CDR1 DFQATT, CDR2 SNEGSKA (reference sequence). The CDR3 has 13 residues.

J is TRBJ2-7 and V is TRBV20-1, with TRBD2 matching over 7 bases. The ends lost 0 bases at V and 9 bases at J; junction bases unmatched: 11. The CDR3 has 14 amino acids. Germline assignment: CDR1 DFQATT and CDR2 SNEGSKA (reference sequence). The CDR3 loop reads CSARELAFTTTQYF. DNA for the CDR3: TGCAGTGCTAGAGAACTAGCGTTCACTACGACGCAGTACTTC.

The rearrangement links TRBV7-2 to TRBJ2-7; 12 nucleotides align to TRBD2. This CDR3 spans 17 amino acids. Germline CDR1 SGHTA, CDR2 FQGNSA. The V segment lost 4 bases and the J segment 3 bases; nucleotides outside the gene matches: 10. CDR3 DNA: TGTGCCAGCAGCTACACTAGCGGGAGGTCCCCTGGCTACGAGCAGTACTTC. Translated, it gives CASSYTSGRSPGYEQYF.

The chain employs TRBV4-3 and TRBJ2-7; D possibly matches TRBD1 or TRBD2 (5 bases each). V gave up 3 bases and J gave up 12 bases, with 21 bases separating them. Germline V gives CDR1 LGHNA, CDR2 YSLEER. The CDR3 has 14 amino acids. The CDR3 DNA sequence: TGCGCCAGCAGCCACGCCAGGTGGGACCGACCCTTGTACTTC. Translating it yields CASSHARWDRPLYF.

Only a few counts were recorded for this clonotype. V usage is TRBV6-2 or TRBV6-3 and J usage is TRBJ2-1; D not resolved. Germline CDR1 is MNHEY and CDR2 is SVGEGT. Trimming left V 11 bases short and J 6 bases short, with 11 bases between. The CDR3 is made up of 11 amino acids. The CDR3 here is CAARVFNEQFF. CDR3 nucleotide sequence: TGTGCCGCACGGGTCTTCAATGAGCAGTTCTTC.

This chain connects TRBV18 to TRBJ2-5; perhaps TRBD1 as D (5 bases). Germline loops: CDR1 KGHSH, CDR2 LQKENI. The CDR3 spans 15 residues. Trimming cost V 1 base and J 4 bases, with 13 bases left between them. CDR3 coding DNA: TGTGCCAGCTCACCACAGGGGTTGGAAGGAGAGACCCAGTACTTC. It specifies CASSPQGLEGETQYF.

This clonotype has just a few counts. V and J are TRBV7-9 and TRBJ1-2; perhaps TRBD1 as D (6 bases). V lost 4 bases to trimming and J lost 11 bases, with 20 bases between them. Germline V gene sequence: CDR1 SEHNR, CDR2 FQNEAQ (reference sequence). The CDR3 is made up of 14 amino acids. CDR3 in amino acids: CASSSGVGGRGYTF. CDR3 nucleotide sequence: TGTGCCAGCAGCTCGGGGGTCGGGGGCCGAGGGTACACCTTC.

The chain uses TRBV7-9 and TRBJ2-5; D is unclear. In germline, CDR1 is SEHNR, CDR2 FQNEAQ (reference sequence). V was clipped by 2 bases and J by 4 bases, with 8 bases between them. CDR3 length: 13 amino acids. CDR3: CASSLPASETQYF. CDR3 DNA sequence: TGTGCCAGCAGCTTACCAGCGTCAGAGACCCAGTACTTC.

V gene TRBV5-1 combines with J gene TRBJ2-3; D unresolved. CDR3 length equals 15 residues. Trimming stripped 0 bases from V and 0 bases from J, with 8 bases between. Germline CDR1 and CDR2: SGHRS and YFSETQ. CDR3 in amino acids: CASSLGISSTDTQYF. For the CDR3, the DNA is TGCGCCAGCAGCTTGGGTATTTCTAGCACAGATACGCAGTATTTT.

This chain uses TRBV19 with TRBJ2-2, with D tentatively TRBD2 (5 bases). Germline CDR1 and CDR2: LNHDA and SQIVND (reference sequence). The CDR3 contains 16 residues. Trimming removed 7 bases at V and 1 base at J, with 16 bases between. The CDR3 loop is CASTTWASRNTGELFF. CDR3 nucleotide sequence: TGTGCCAGTACCACCTGGGCTAGCAGGAACACCGGGGAGCTGTTTTTT.

This clonotype appeared many times. The gene calls are TRBV10-3 and TRBJ1-6; D gene uncertain. CDR3 length: 15 residues. V gave up 0 bases and J gave up 9 bases, with 12 bases separating them. Germline V gene sequence: CDR1 ENHRY, CDR2 SYGVKD. The CDR3 DNA reads as TGTGCCATCAGTGAGTCAAGCGGCCCGAGTTCACCCCTCCACTTT. This translates into CAISESSGPSSPLHF.